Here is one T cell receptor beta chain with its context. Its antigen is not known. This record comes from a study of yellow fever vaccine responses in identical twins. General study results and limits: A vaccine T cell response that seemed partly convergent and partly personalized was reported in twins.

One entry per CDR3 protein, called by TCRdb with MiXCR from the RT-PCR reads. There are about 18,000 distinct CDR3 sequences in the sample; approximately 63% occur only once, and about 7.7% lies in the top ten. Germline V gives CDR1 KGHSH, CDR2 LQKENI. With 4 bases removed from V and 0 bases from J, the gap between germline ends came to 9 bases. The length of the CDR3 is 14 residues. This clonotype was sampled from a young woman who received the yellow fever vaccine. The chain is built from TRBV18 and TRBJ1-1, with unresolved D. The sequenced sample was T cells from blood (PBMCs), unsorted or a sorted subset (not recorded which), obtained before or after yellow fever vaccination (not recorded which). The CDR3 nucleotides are TGTGCCAGCTCACAAATGAGTATGAACACTGAAGCTTTCTTT. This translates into CASSQMSMNTEAFF.